The present TCR beta chain was sequenced within a study of T-cell memory formation after mild COVID-19. This clonotype was detected a few times. What it recognizes is unknown. The CDR3 extends over 15 amino acids. Between the trimmed V and J ends, which lost 2 bases and 6 bases, there was a span of 13 bases. CDR1 and CDR2 (germline): MNHEY, SVGEGT. Constant-segment primers and 5'RACE yielded cDNA libraries for TCR alpha and TCR beta, each carrying sample barcodes and UMIs. TCRdb reanalysed the 5' RACE reads using MiXCR and keeps one entry per CDR3 protein. Among under 300,000 distinct CDR3 sequences, roughly 10% were seen once, and the ten largest hold 22%. Study-level findings and limits: Some SARS-CoV-2-responding clones were already detected in memory before infection. Clones shrinking between day 15 and 85 showed a balanced CD4/CD8 split, and those that grew later tilted toward CD4+.

This chain connects TRBV6-2 or TRBV6-3 to TRBJ2-2, with D hard to call. Sequencing was done on a sample of PBMCs or a T cell subset sorted from them (not recorded which). The sequence was obtained from a man aged 18-30 years who had mild COVID-19 (a few samples of this study predate the infection). Cell type and time point are not known. The CDR3 region has the DNA TGTGCCAGCAGTTACGTCCTTGCCCTGCCCGGGGAGCTGTTTTTT. Translated, it gives CASSYVLALPGELFF.